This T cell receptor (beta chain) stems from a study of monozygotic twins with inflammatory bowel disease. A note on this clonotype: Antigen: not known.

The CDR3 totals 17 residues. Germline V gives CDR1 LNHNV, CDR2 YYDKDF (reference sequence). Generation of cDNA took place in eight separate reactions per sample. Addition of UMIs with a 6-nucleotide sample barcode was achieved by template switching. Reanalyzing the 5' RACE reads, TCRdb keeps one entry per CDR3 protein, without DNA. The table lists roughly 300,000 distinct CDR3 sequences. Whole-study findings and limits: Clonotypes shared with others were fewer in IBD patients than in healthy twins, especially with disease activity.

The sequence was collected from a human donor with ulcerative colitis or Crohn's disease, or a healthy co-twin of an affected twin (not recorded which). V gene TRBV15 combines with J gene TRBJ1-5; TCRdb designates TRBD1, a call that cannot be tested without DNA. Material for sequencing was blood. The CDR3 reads CATSRAPTGGWNQPQHF.